Below, one T cell receptor beta chain is given with its context. This clone has a handful of counts. Its specific antigen is unknown. Nothing much larger sits one base from this clone, and base qualities are not available. The sample belongs to a study of beta chain features in type 1 diabetes (dated by TCRdb to the late 2010s). Regarding the study in general: Patients and healthy donors did not differ in mean age, gender distribution, total cell number or subset yield. A total of approximately 100 million sorted cells were examined across all samples, and the number of cells per subset was strongly correlated with RNA yield. In the study, TCRB repertoires of sorted circulating CD4+ T cell subsets from recently diagnosed type 1 diabetes patients were compared with those of matched healthy donors. Regulatory and stem cell-like memory subsets were obtained from only 8 patients and about 8 healthy donors, while naive and central memory subsets were obtained from all 30 or so donors. Study-level results and caveats: In all four CD4+ subsets, TCRB CDR3 length was moderately but significantly shorter in type 1 diabetes patients. Naive, central memory and regulatory TCRB repertoires appeared to be more similar among patients than among healthy donors. Only small numbers of individuals were included in the HLA sub-analyses, which left unresolved whether HLA type had any influence on TCRB rearrangement. At VDJ recombination sites, patients with type 1 diabetes made fewer insertions and deleted more nucleotides, a pattern implying thymic rearrangement abnormalities. PCR might favor shorter templates, but patient and control samples were amplified and corrected together, so any skew would affect both groups equally. Because cDNA rather than genomic DNA was sequenced, highly expressing activated cells could have been over-represented, although no difference in activation and CD3 levels was found between groups.

The High Capacity cDNA Reverse Transcription Kit was used to reverse transcribe all of the isolated RNA, meaning that expressed TCRB transcripts were what got sequenced. Deep immunoSEQ sequencing was applied to naive, central memory and regulatory T cell samples, giving an average of about 3.57 million total reads per sample. Sorted cells were lysed in RLT buffer, and RNA was extracted using DNase-treated RNeasy Micro or Mini kits according to cell number. Each cell subset was processed separately to prevent cross-contamination, with patient and healthy donor samples processed together. The immunoSEQ multiplex PCR was used to amplify TCRB sequences from cDNA, generating 87-bp fragments that spanned the CDR3 region. Sequencing of the amplicons was performed on the Illumina HiSeq platform. Concerning the study's data processing: PCR bias was computationally corrected using synthetic template baselines, reads within Hamming distance 2 were collapsed, and singletons that could not be merged were discarded. Reads were aligned against IMGT so that V, D and J genes, CDR3 length and insertions or deletions at six rearrangement sites could be assigned. Within each subset, clonotype counts were normalized to sorted cell number, and only after that were true diversity and Gini coefficients computed with the tcR R package. The overlap coefficient, calculated on TCRB nucleotide sequences, was used to quantify repertoire sharing. The table comes from immuneACCESS by way of TCRdb, which keeps in-frame sequences with V and J called. Part of the clones is missing from these tables; in studies checked, under half for an unresolved V gene and the rest for unknown reasons. V, J and clone size are those of that table, while D and trimming were read from the DNA. The sample data list hundreds of thousands of clones, and about a tenth of these were observed just once. Roughly 1% of the sample belongs to the ten largest clones.

Each donor gave one peripheral blood draw, about 110 mL on average, collected into heparinised tubes. A BD FACSAria II was used to sort naive, central memory, regulatory and stem cell-like memory CD4+ T cells with a panel that included CD45RO, CCR7, CD25, CD127, CD95 and CD27. All sorted populations exceeded 95% purity. PBMCs were isolated right away by Lymphoprep density gradient centrifugation and were stained directly, without culture. So that batch effects would be minimized, each experiment stained and sorted samples in pairs, pairing one healthy donor with one patient. Sequencing was done on a sample of central memory CD4+ T cells from blood. The sequence came from a man aged 25 to 40 with type 1 diabetes.

The CDR3 protein sequence reads: CASKRMGTSTGHSNQPQHF. The DNA reads as follows: TGTGCCAGCAAAAGGATGGGGACCTCAACAGGCCATAGCAATCAGCCCCAGCATTTT. The chain is encoded by TRBV28 joined to TRBJ1-5; a weak D assignment points to TRBD1 (5 bases agree). V loses 7 bases, J loses 0 bases, and the germline ends lie 25 bases apart. Based on the germline V gene, the CDR1 and CDR2 sequences are MDHEN and SYDVKM. Spanning cysteine to phenylalanine, the CDR3 consists of 19 amino acids. Of all the DNA, just the CDR3 is kept, 57 bases in frame from base 1.